This T cell receptor (beta chain) was captured in a study of cytomegalovirus exposure and HLA in healthy donors. In the PCR, 60 Vbeta and 13 Jbeta primers were used. The repertoire was sequenced with immunoSEQ multiplex PCR; TCRdb's copy has only in-frame clones and lacks some. Its table records 95,000 to 150,000 clones. The specimen sequenced was PBMCs. The clonotype originates from a man aged 18 to 29 in good health and CMV-seronegative.

CDR3 coding DNA: TGTGCTAGTGGTTTGGGTGGGGGGGAACTTAGTGATGAGCAGTTCTTC. Translation: CASGLGGGELSDEQFF. V gene TRBV12-5 combines with J gene TRBJ2-1; 7 positions agree with TRBD2. CDR1 is LGHNT, CDR2 FRNRAP, per germline. The CDR3 consists of 16 residues. The ends lost 1 base at V and 8 bases at J; junction bases unmatched: 11.